This TCR beta chain was captured by sequencing in a study of blood T cell repertoires in COVID-19. The method was immunoSEQ multiplex PCR; TCRdb's version includes in-frame clones alone and lacks a portion of them. The profile shows 430,000 or so clones, approximately 88% of them singletons. V lost 1 base and J 0 bases, leaving 9 bases between the germline ends. CDR3 length: 15 amino acids. In germline, CDR1 is LGHNA, CDR2 YSLEER. Turning to this clone: The same CDR3 can be traced to other DNA sequences in this sample.

The sequenced sample consisted of PBMCs or T cells enriched from blood (not recorded which). The TCR comes from a woman aged 40 to 50 who had recovered from COVID-19. The chain couples TRBV4-3 to TRBJ2-5; D gene unclear. The CDR3 sequence: CASSQGVGYQETQYF. In DNA form, the CDR3 reads TGCGCCAGCAGCCAAGGAGTGGGCTACCAAGAGACCCAGTACTTC.